A selection of T cell receptor beta chains follows, all from one sample in a study of blood T cells in healthy people across ages. MiXCR was run by TCRdb on the 5' RACE reads, yielding one entry per CDR3 protein. Of approximately 1,100,000 distinct CDR3 sequences listed, more than 35% are singletons. Source material: blood. The receptors derive from a woman aged 55-69 years in good health. Both conserved end residues are part of each CDR3. Each record gives: J gene, D gene, CDR3 length, clone size, V gene, CDR3 protein, CDR3 DNA. D genes are given only for firm matches. Part of the rows lack a size; the others show once, few, many or a class for expanded clones.

J gene: TRBJ2-3; D gene: .; CDR3 length: 14; clone size: .; V gene: TRBV20-1; CDR3 protein: CSAKTGGAPDTQYF; CDR3 DNA: TGCAGTGCTAAAACAGGGGGGGCCCCAGATACGCAGTATTTT
J gene: TRBJ2-7; D gene: TRBD2; CDR3 length: 15; clone size: few; V gene: TRBV30; CDR3 protein: CAWSVPAGDSHEQYF; CDR3 DNA: TGTGCCTGGAGTGTACCTGCGGGAGACTCCCACGAGCAGTACTTC
J gene: TRBJ1-5; D gene: .; CDR3 length: 15; clone size: .; V gene: TRBV12-3/TRBV12-4; CDR3 protein: CASSLGANSNQPQHF; CDR3 DNA: TGTGCCAGCAGCTTGGGTGCTAATAGCAATCAGCCCCAGCATTTT
J gene: TRBJ2-1; D gene: .; CDR3 length: 14; clone size: .; V gene: TRBV6-6; CDR3 protein: CASSMTGTYNEQFF; CDR3 DNA: TGTGCCAGCAGCATGACAGGTACCTACAATGAGCAGTTCTTC
J gene: TRBJ2-2; D gene: .; CDR3 length: 15; clone size: few; V gene: TRBV9; CDR3 protein: CASSVLAPNTGELFF; CDR3 DNA: TGTGCCAGCAGCGTATTAGCGCCTAACACCGGGGAGCTGTTTTTT
J gene: TRBJ1-1; D gene: .; CDR3 length: 14; clone size: .; V gene: TRBV7-3; CDR3 protein: CASSLTNMGTEAFF; CDR3 DNA: TGTGCCAGCAGCTTAACGAACATGGGCACTGAAGCTTTCTTT
J gene: TRBJ2-7; D gene: .; CDR3 length: 13; clone size: .; V gene: TRBV14; CDR3 protein: CASSVRFRDEQYF; CDR3 DNA: TGTGCCAGCAGCGTTCGGTTTCGGGACGAGCAGTACTTC
J gene: TRBJ1-4; D gene: TRBD1; CDR3 length: 15; clone size: many; V gene: TRBV20-1; CDR3 protein: CSAMVRGQGYEKLFF; CDR3 DNA: TGCAGTGCAATGGTCCGGGGACAGGGTTATGAGAAACTGTTTTTT
J gene: TRBJ2-1; D gene: TRBD2; CDR3 length: 16; clone size: .; V gene: TRBV27; CDR3 protein: CASSLRPSGRVDEQFF; CDR3 DNA: TGTGCCAGCAGTTTAAGGCCCAGCGGGAGGGTCGATGAGCAGTTCTTC
J gene: TRBJ2-7; D gene: TRBD2; CDR3 length: 15; clone size: few; V gene: TRBV5-1; CDR3 protein: CASSFGGSRTHEQYF; CDR3 DNA: TGCGCCAGCAGCTTCGGCGGGAGTAGGACCCACGAGCAGTACTTC
J gene: TRBJ2-7; D gene: .; CDR3 length: 11; clone size: .; V gene: TRBV25-1; CDR3 protein: CASSDMNEQYF; CDR3 DNA: TGTGCCAGCAGTGATATGAACGAGCAGTACTTC
J gene: TRBJ2-6; D gene: .; CDR3 length: 19; clone size: .; V gene: TRBV5-1; CDR3 protein: CASSFQLMTRFSGANVLTF; CDR3 DNA: TGCGCCAGCAGCTTCCAATTAATGACTAGATTTTCAGGGGCCAACGTCCTGACTTTC
J gene: TRBJ2-7; D gene: .; CDR3 length: 13; clone size: .; V gene: TRBV3-1; CDR3 protein: CASSKPGRIEQYF; CDR3 DNA: TGTGCCAGCAGCAAACCCGGGAGAATCGAGCAGTACTTC
J gene: TRBJ2-7; D gene: TRBD2; CDR3 length: 16; clone size: .; V gene: TRBV20-1; CDR3 protein: CSASFWREDGSYEQYF; CDR3 DNA: TGCAGTGCTAGTTTTTGGCGGGAGGATGGGTCCTACGAGCAGTACTTC
J gene: TRBJ2-7; D gene: TRBD2; CDR3 length: 16; clone size: .; V gene: TRBV6-1; CDR3 protein: CASSEVGGRIPYEQYF; CDR3 DNA: TGTGCCAGCAGTGAAGTGGGCGGGAGAATCCCCTACGAGCAGTACTTC
J gene: TRBJ2-3; D gene: .; CDR3 length: 13; clone size: few; V gene: TRBV7-9; CDR3 protein: CATTLGGPDTQYF; CDR3 DNA: TGTGCCACCACCCTGGGGGGGCCAGATACGCAGTATTTT
J gene: TRBJ2-1; D gene: .; CDR3 length: 15; clone size: .; V gene: TRBV14; CDR3 protein: CASSQDYFSYNEQFF; CDR3 DNA: TGTGCCAGCAGCCAAGATTATTTCTCCTACAATGAGCAGTTCTTC
J gene: TRBJ2-3; D gene: TRBD1; CDR3 length: 13; clone size: .; V gene: TRBV5-6; CDR3 protein: CASSIRDRDTQYF; CDR3 DNA: TGTGCCAGCAGCATTCGGGACAGGGATACGCAGTATTTT
J gene: TRBJ2-3; D gene: .; CDR3 length: 12; clone size: .; V gene: TRBV28; CDR3 protein: CASSLLRNTQYF; CDR3 DNA: TGTGCCAGCAGTTTACTGCGGAATACGCAGTATTTT
J gene: TRBJ2-5; D gene: TRBD2; CDR3 length: 13; clone size: few; V gene: TRBV20-1; CDR3 protein: CSARSLAGGEQYF; CDR3 DNA: TGCAGTGCTAGAAGCCTAGCGGGAGGGGAGCAGTACTTC
J gene: TRBJ2-5; D gene: .; CDR3 length: 16; clone size: many; V gene: TRBV9; CDR3 protein: CASSVARGRGGETQYF; CDR3 DNA: TGTGCCAGCAGCGTAGCTCGAGGCAGGGGAGGGGAGACCCAGTACTTC
J gene: TRBJ2-1; D gene: TRBD2; CDR3 length: 17; clone size: many; V gene: TRBV5-1; CDR3 protein: CASSSGTSGFSYNEQFF; CDR3 DNA: TGCGCCAGCAGCTCCGGGACTAGCGGATTCTCCTACAATGAGCAGTTCTTC
J gene: TRBJ2-7; D gene: TRBD2; CDR3 length: 15; clone size: .; V gene: TRBV2; CDR3 protein: CASIKVAGEYREQYF; CDR3 DNA: TGTGCCAGCATAAAAGTGGCGGGAGAGTACCGCGAGCAGTACTTC
J gene: TRBJ1-5; D gene: .; CDR3 length: 18; clone size: once; V gene: TRBV6-5; CDR3 protein: CASSYSRPGRGSNQPQHF; CDR3 DNA: TGTGCCAGCAGTTACTCGAGGCCCGGACGGGGGAGCAATCAGCCCCAGCATTTT
J gene: TRBJ2-7; D gene: .; CDR3 length: 13; clone size: many; V gene: TRBV7-3; CDR3 protein: CASSFGAAYEQYF; CDR3 DNA: TGTGCCAGCAGCTTTGGTGCGGCCTACGAGCAGTACTTC
J gene: TRBJ2-1; D gene: .; CDR3 length: 16; clone size: .; V gene: TRBV4-1; CDR3 protein: CASSQPTRDIYNEQFF; CDR3 DNA: TGCGCCAGCAGCCAACCAACCCGGGACATCTACAATGAGCAGTTCTTC
J gene: TRBJ2-1; D gene: .; CDR3 length: 16; clone size: .; V gene: TRBV27; CDR3 protein: CASSLLPGGSYNEQFF; CDR3 DNA: TGTGCCAGCAGTTTACTCCCCGGGGGCTCCTACAATGAGCAGTTCTTC
J gene: TRBJ2-3; D gene: TRBD1; CDR3 length: 18; clone size: .; V gene: TRBV11-2; CDR3 protein: CASSLEIAGTGDTDTQYF; CDR3 DNA: TGTGCCAGCAGCTTAGAGATAGCCGGGACAGGGGACACAGATACGCAGTATTTT
J gene: TRBJ2-5; D gene: TRBD2; CDR3 length: 22; clone size: .; V gene: TRBV20-1; CDR3 protein: CSAKRQEGQGRLAGGPVETQYF; CDR3 DNA: TGCAGTGCTAAGCGCCAGGAGGGACAGGGGAGACTAGCGGGAGGGCCTGTAGAGACCCAGTACTTC
J gene: TRBJ2-7; D gene: TRBD2; CDR3 length: 16; clone size: .; V gene: TRBV12-3/TRBV12-4; CDR3 protein: CASSSSTSGRPYEQYF; CDR3 DNA: TGTGCCAGCAGTTCATCGACTAGCGGCCGGCCGTACGAGCAGTACTTC
J gene: TRBJ2-7; D gene: .; CDR3 length: 14; clone size: .; V gene: TRBV19; CDR3 protein: CASSIIWASYEQYF; CDR3 DNA: TGTGCCAGTAGTATAATCTGGGCCTCCTACGAGCAGTACTTC
J gene: TRBJ2-3; D gene: .; CDR3 length: 15; clone size: .; V gene: TRBV6-5; CDR3 protein: CASSYSIGFDDTQYF; CDR3 DNA: TGTGCCAGCAGTTACTCGATTGGGTTCGACGATACGCAGTATTTT
J gene: TRBJ2-7; D gene: TRBD1; CDR3 length: 15; clone size: few; V gene: TRBV20-1; CDR3 protein: CSASGPGTGYYEQYF; CDR3 DNA: TGCAGTGCTAGTGGACCCGGGACAGGGTACTACGAGCAGTACTTC
J gene: TRBJ2-3; D gene: .; CDR3 length: 15; clone size: few; V gene: TRBV12-3/TRBV12-4; CDR3 protein: CASTASGGREDTQYF; CDR3 DNA: TGTGCTAGCACCGCATCAGGAGGACGGGAAGATACGCAGTATTTT
J gene: TRBJ1-6; D gene: TRBD1; CDR3 length: 13; clone size: .; V gene: TRBV10-3; CDR3 protein: CAIAGTGESPLHF; CDR3 DNA: TGTGCCATCGCCGGGACAGGGGAATCACCCCTCCACTTT
J gene: TRBJ1-1; D gene: TRBD1; CDR3 length: 15; clone size: .; V gene: TRBV7-6; CDR3 protein: CASSSHRGPAYEAFF; CDR3 DNA: TGTGCCAGCAGCTCACACAGGGGCCCGGCCTATGAAGCTTTCTTT
J gene: TRBJ1-2; D gene: TRBD1; CDR3 length: 17; clone size: .; V gene: TRBV6-5; CDR3 protein: CASSYSPPDRGPYGYTF; CDR3 DNA: TGTGCCAGCAGTTACTCGCCCCCGGACAGGGGGCCCTATGGCTACACCTTC
J gene: TRBJ2-1; D gene: TRBD2; CDR3 length: 15; clone size: .; V gene: TRBV20-1; CDR3 protein: CSAFLGRAGGNEQFF; CDR3 DNA: TGCAGTGCTTTTCTTGGTCGAGCGGGAGGGAATGAGCAGTTCTTC
J gene: TRBJ2-5; D gene: .; CDR3 length: 11; clone size: .; V gene: TRBV20-1; CDR3 protein: CSSIPKETQYF; CDR3 DNA: TGCAGTTCTATACCGAAGGAGACCCAGTACTTC
J gene: TRBJ2-7; D gene: .; CDR3 length: 15; clone size: .; V gene: TRBV9; CDR3 protein: CASNEGGDEAYEQYF; CDR3 DNA: TGTGCCAGCAACGAAGGAGGGGATGAGGCCTACGAGCAGTACTTC
J gene: TRBJ2-3; D gene: TRBD2; CDR3 length: 15; clone size: .; V gene: TRBV5-6; CDR3 protein: CASSPRGGRADTQYF; CDR3 DNA: TGTGCCAGCAGCCCACGCGGAGGGAGGGCTGATACGCAGTATTTT
J gene: TRBJ2-2; D gene: .; CDR3 length: 14; clone size: .; V gene: TRBV29-1; CDR3 protein: CSVEPGMHTGELFF; CDR3 DNA: TGCAGCGTTGAACCCGGGATGCACACCGGGGAGCTGTTTTTT
J gene: TRBJ2-3; D gene: TRBD2; CDR3 length: 16; clone size: .; V gene: TRBV25-1; CDR3 protein: CASSEGLAGRADTQYF; CDR3 DNA: TGTGCCAGCAGTGAGGGGCTAGCGGGAAGGGCAGATACGCAGTATTTT
J gene: TRBJ1-6; D gene: .; CDR3 length: 13; clone size: .; V gene: TRBV2; CDR3 protein: CASRTLLNSPLHF; CDR3 DNA: TGTGCCAGCAGGACCCTGTTAAATTCACCCCTCCACTTT
J gene: TRBJ2-3; D gene: TRBD2; CDR3 length: 14; clone size: few; V gene: TRBV7-3; CDR3 protein: CASSFSGVEDTQYF; CDR3 DNA: TGTGCCAGCAGCTTTAGCGGGGTCGAGGATACGCAGTATTTT
J gene: TRBJ2-3; D gene: TRBD2; CDR3 length: 17; clone size: many; V gene: TRBV4-2; CDR3 protein: CASSQPTSGRITDTQYF; CDR3 DNA: TGTGCCAGCAGCCAGCCAACTAGCGGGAGGATCACAGATACGCAGTATTTT
J gene: TRBJ1-5; D gene: .; CDR3 length: 14; clone size: .; V gene: TRBV6-2/TRBV6-3; CDR3 protein: CASSRQVSNQPQHF; CDR3 DNA: TGTGCCAGCAGTCGACAGGTTAGCAATCAGCCCCAGCATTTT
J gene: TRBJ2-1; D gene: .; CDR3 length: 14; clone size: few; V gene: TRBV29-1; CDR3 protein: CSVEEVGVYNEQFF; CDR3 DNA: TGCAGCGTTGAGGAGGTCGGGGTCTACAATGAGCAGTTCTTC
J gene: TRBJ2-6; D gene: TRBD1; CDR3 length: 15; clone size: few; V gene: TRBV10-3; CDR3 protein: CAISLGQSGANVLTF; CDR3 DNA: TGTGCCATCAGCCTGGGACAGTCTGGGGCCAACGTCCTGACTTTC
J gene: TRBJ2-3; D gene: TRBD2; CDR3 length: 18; clone size: many; V gene: TRBV9; CDR3 protein: CASSVTPVLAGSTDTQYF; CDR3 DNA: TGTGCCAGCAGCGTCACCCCCGTACTAGCGGGTAGCACAGATACGCAGTATTTT
J gene: TRBJ2-1; D gene: .; CDR3 length: 10; clone size: many; V gene: TRBV3-1; CDR3 protein: CASSGAEQFF; CDR3 DNA: TGTGCCAGCAGCGGAGCGGAGCAGTTCTTC
J gene: TRBJ2-7; D gene: TRBD1; CDR3 length: 16; clone size: .; V gene: TRBV20-1; CDR3 protein: CSARGPQGATYNEQYF; CDR3 DNA: TGCAGTGCTAGAGGACCACAGGGGGCCACCTACAATGAGCAGTACTTC
J gene: TRBJ2-7; D gene: TRBD2; CDR3 length: 17; clone size: few; V gene: TRBV5-1; CDR3 protein: CASSESPRSGIFYEQYF; CDR3 DNA: TGCGCCAGCAGCGAATCTCCCCGTAGCGGGATTTTCTACGAGCAGTACTTC
J gene: TRBJ1-2; D gene: TRBD1; CDR3 length: 17; clone size: .; V gene: TRBV9; CDR3 protein: CASSEREEGQGDYGYTF; CDR3 DNA: TGTGCCAGCAGCGAGAGGGAGGAGGGACAGGGGGATTATGGCTACACCTTC